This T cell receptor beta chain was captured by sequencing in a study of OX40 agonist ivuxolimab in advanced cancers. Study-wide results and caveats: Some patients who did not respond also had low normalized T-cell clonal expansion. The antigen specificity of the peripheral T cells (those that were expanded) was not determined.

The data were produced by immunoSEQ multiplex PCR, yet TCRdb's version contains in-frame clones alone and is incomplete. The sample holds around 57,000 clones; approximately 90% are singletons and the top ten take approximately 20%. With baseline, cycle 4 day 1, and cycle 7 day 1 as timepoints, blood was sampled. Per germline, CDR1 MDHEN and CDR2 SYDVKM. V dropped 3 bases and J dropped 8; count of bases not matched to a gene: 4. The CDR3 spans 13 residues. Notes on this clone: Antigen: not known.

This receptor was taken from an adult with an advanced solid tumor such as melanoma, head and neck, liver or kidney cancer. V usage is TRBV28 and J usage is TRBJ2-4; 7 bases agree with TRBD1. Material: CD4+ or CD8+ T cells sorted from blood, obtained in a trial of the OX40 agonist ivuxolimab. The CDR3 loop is CASSFVQGDIQYF. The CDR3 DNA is TGTGCCAGCAGTTTCGTCCAGGGGGACATTCAGTACTTC.